Sequencing of this T cell receptor beta chain was carried out in a study of blood T cell repertoires in COVID-19. Authors' data handling: Reference gene primer amplification gave estimated nucleated cell counts. Libraries were prepared by immunoSEQ multiplex PCR; TCRdb keeps only in-frame clonotypes and omits some of them. The V and J calls and clone size were taken over from that table, and D and trimming were inferred from the DNA. The sample lists around 340,000 clones; around nine tenths were seen once. V was clipped by 8 bases and J by 0 bases, with 11 bases between them. CDR3 size: 13 residues. Per the germline V gene, CDR1 is WNHNN and CDR2 is SYGVQD (reference sequence).

The sample taken for sequencing was peripheral blood. The rearrangement links TRBV10-1 to TRBJ2-7, with no clear D. This receptor was identified in a woman aged 55-69 years with COVID-19, enrolled during active disease. The CDR3 region has the DNA TGCGCCAGCGGGCAGCCGAGCTCCTACGAGCAGTACTTC. This translates into CASGQPSSYEQYF.